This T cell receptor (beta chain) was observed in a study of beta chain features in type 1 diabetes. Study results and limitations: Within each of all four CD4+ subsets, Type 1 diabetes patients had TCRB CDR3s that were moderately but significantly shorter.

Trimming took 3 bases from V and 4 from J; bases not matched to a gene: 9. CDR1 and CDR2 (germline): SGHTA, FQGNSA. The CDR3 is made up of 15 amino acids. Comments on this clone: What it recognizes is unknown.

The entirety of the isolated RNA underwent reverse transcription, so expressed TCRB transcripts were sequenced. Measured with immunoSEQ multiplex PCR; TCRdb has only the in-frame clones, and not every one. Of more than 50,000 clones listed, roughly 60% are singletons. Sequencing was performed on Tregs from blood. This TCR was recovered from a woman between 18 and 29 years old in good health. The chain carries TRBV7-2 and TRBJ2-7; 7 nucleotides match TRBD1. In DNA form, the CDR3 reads TGTGCCAGCAGCTTGGGACAGAGCCGAGGGTACGAGCAGTACTTC. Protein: CASSLGQSRGYEQYF.